The clone carrying this T cell receptor (beta chain) came up a few times. Its antigen is as yet unknown. This record belongs to a study of memory CD4+ T cells and cytomegalovirus serostatus. Single viable CD3+CD4+CD8-CD45RO+ cells were sorted as the memory CD4+ T cells. CDR1 LNHDA and CDR2 SQIVND come from the germline V gene (reference sequence). CDR3 length: 13 residues. V was pared by 9 bases and J by 6 bases, with 7 bases of the junction left unmatched. General study points: A US-trained random forest predicted CMV serostatus with median AUC around 0.91.

Sequenced by immunoSEQ multiplex PCR; TCRdb stores in-frame clones only, minus some. The table has tens of thousands of clones, 70% to 80% seen once; the top ten hold about 0.79%. This TCR was recovered from an adult in good health and CMV-seronegative. Sequenced sample: memory CD4+ T cells from blood. This sequence joins TRBV19 and TRBJ1-5; 8 nucleotides match TRBD1. The DNA of the CDR3 is TGTGCCAGCCGCGACAGGGGTTCTCAGCCCCAGCATTTT. Translation: CASRDRGSQPQHF.